This T cell receptor beta chain was sequenced in a study of CD8 T cells in Susac syndrome. Study findings and constraints: The study admitted that it had a relatively small number of individuals in its TCR sequencing and HLA analysis.

Remarks on this clonotype: The antigen is undetermined.

With random hexamers, reverse transcription was performed on about 0.5 to 1 ug of RNA. An immunoSEQ multiplex PCR generated amplified TCR beta CDR3 products spanning 54 Vbeta and 13 Jbeta. TCRdb passed the immunoSEQ multiplex PCR reads through MiXCR, listing each CDR3 protein once. Counted here are about 160,000 distinct CDR3 sequences, 92% occurring once; the ten biggest clones make up 0.08%. The CDR3 sequence is 15 residues long. CDR1 is SGHRS and CDR2 is YFSETQ in the germline V gene. V was pared by 2 bases and J by 10 bases, with 9 bases of the junction left unmatched. The sample taken for sequencing was CD4+ T cells from PBMCs. The source of this sequence is a human donor in good health. J is TRBJ2-1 and V is TRBV5-1; 10 nucleotides align to TRBD2. The CDR3 bases are TGCGCCAGCAGCTTCCAGCGGGAGGGACCTGAGGAGCAGTTCTTC. This encodes CASSFQREGPEEQFF. Full variable domain (rest looked up from reference TRBV5-1 and TRBJ2-1): KAGVTQTPRYLIKTRGQQVTLSCSPISGHRSVSWYQQTPGQGLQFLFEYFSETQRNKGNFPGRFSGRQFSNSRSEMNVSTLELGDSALYLCASSFQREGPEEQFFGPGTRLTVL.